The entry below describes one TCR beta chain. This CDR3 has 13 residues. The germline gives CDR1 SGHTA, CDR2 FQGNSA. V was cut by 5 bases and J by 3 bases, with 11 bases left in between. All of the donors resided in Nashville, Tennessee, and each was a Caucasian adult. The sample comes from a study of shared clonotypes between healthy human individuals. Sequencing used immunoSEQ multiplex PCR; TCRdb keeps in-frame clones, though not all of them. In the table there are over 950,000 clones, about 72% of which are singletons. This chain connects TRBV7-2 to TRBJ2-7, with D maybe TRBD2 (6 bases). This receptor was taken from a man aged 18 to 29 in good health. Some clones in this sample may be carry-over from other donors' samples. Sequencing input: memory CD4+ T cells from PBMCs. Stated subset: CD45RA-negative fraction. CDR3: CASSPRAGYEQYF. CDR3 in DNA: TGTGCCAGCAGCCCCCGAGCGGGCTACGAGCAGTACTTC.